This entry describes one T cell receptor beta chain. This sample was included in a study of blood T cell repertoires in COVID-19. Whole-study context: T cells, B-cell-depleted T cells, or PBMCs provided the cDNA or gDNA that served as material.

The germline V gene encodes CDR1 MNHNY and CDR2 SVGAGI (reference sequence). Trimming removed 6 bases from V and 1 base from J, with 10 bases in between. CDR3 length: 14 amino acids. Sequencing was performed with immunoSEQ multiplex PCR; in TCRdb, only in-frame clones are kept and a portion is missing. The sample lists about 150,000 clones; 60% to 85% were seen once. Source material: peripheral blood. This TCR was sampled from a man older than 75 with acute or convalescent COVID-19. The chain combines TRBV6-6 with TRBJ2-1, with D perhaps TRBD1 (5 bases). The CDR3 DNA sequence: TGTGCCAGCAGGGGGCGGCTATCCTACAATGAGCAGTTCTTC. This gives the protein CASRGRLSYNEQFF.